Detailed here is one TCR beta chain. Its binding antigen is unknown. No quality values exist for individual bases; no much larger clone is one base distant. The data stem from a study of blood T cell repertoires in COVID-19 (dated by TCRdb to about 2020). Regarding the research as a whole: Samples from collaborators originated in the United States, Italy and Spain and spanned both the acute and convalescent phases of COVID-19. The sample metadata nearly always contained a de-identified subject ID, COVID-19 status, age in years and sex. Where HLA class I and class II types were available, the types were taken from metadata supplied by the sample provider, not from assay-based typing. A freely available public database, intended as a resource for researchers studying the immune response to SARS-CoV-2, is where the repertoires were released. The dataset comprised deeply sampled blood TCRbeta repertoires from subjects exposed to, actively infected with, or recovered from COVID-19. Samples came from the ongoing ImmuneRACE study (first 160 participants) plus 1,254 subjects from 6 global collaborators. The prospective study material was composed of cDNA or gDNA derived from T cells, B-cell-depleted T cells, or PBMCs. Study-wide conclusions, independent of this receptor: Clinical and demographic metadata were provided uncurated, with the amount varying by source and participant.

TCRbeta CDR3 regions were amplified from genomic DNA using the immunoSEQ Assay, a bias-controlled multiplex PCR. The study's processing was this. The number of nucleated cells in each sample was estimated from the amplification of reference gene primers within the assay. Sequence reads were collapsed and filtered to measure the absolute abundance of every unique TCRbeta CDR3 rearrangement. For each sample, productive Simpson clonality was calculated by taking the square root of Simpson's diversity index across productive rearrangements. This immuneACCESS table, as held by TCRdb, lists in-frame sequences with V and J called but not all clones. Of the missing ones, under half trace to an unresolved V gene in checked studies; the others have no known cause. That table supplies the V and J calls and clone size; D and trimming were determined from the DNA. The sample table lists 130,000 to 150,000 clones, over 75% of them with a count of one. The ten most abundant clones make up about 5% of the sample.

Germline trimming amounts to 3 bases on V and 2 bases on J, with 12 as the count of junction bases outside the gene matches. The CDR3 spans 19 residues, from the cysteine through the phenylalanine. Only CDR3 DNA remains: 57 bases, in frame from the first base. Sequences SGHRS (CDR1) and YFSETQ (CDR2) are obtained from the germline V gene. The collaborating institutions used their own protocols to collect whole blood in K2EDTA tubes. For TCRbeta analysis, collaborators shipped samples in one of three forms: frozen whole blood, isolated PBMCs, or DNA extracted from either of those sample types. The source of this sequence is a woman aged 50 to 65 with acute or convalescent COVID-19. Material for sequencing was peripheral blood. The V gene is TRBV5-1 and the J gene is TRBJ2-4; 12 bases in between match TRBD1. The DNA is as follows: TGCGCCAGCAGCTCTAGGTCAGACGGGACAGGGGGCACCAAAAACATTCAGTACTTC. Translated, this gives CASSSRSDGTGGTKNIQYF.